This TCR beta chain derives from a study of shared clonotypes between healthy human individuals. In the source study's methods: ImmunoSEQ only sent back junction sequences with no quality scores, so filtering was done differently. Some clones are missing from TCRdb's copy, which holds only in-frame ones; the method was immunoSEQ multiplex PCR. For V, J and clone size, that table is used; D and trimming come from the DNA. This sample has about 680,000 clones, with about three quarters found just once. Remarks on this clone: What it binds is not known.

General study findings and limits: Among the subsets, naive ones generally showed larger estimated richness than memory ones.

The receptor's source is a woman aged 30 to 39 in good health. Sequenced material: memory CD4+ T cells sorted from blood. As to subset: CD45RA-negative fraction.

The CDR3 region has the DNA TGTGCCTGGAGTGGACAGGATCTCTCAGGAAACACCATATATTTT. This encodes CAWSGQDLSGNTIYF. V is TRBV30 and J is TRBJ1-3, with D maybe TRBD1 (6 bases). The V end lost 1 base, the J end lost 4 bases, and 14 bases lay between the germline ends. Germline V gene lookup returns CDR1 GTSNPN and CDR2 SVGIG (reference sequence). This CDR3 spans 15 amino acids. The variable domain in full, completed from reference TRBV30 and TRBJ1-3, reads SQTIHQWPATLVQPVGSPLSLECTVEGTSNPNLYWYRQAAGRGLQLLFYSVGIGQISSEVPQNLSASRPQDRQFILSSKKLLLSDSGFYLCAWSGQDLSGNTIYFGEGSWLTVV.